This passage covers 29 T cell receptor beta chains from one sample sequenced in a study of T cells in Graves' hyperthyroidism and ophthalmopathy. The CDR3 regions of TCR beta were amplified from RNA transcripts. First-round RT-PCR targeting the TCR CDR3 was performed with the HTBI primer set. In TCRdb, the multiplex PCR reads were re-called with MiXCR into one record per CDR3 protein. The data show around 350,000 distinct CDR3 sequences, with about a fifth seen just once and 3.7% held by the top ten. Sequencing input: blood. Every receptor here comes from a woman younger than 35 with Graves' hyperthyroidism.

At least ten counts were recorded for this clonotype. The DNA of the CDR3 is TGTGCCAGCAGCGGACGGAGCTCTGGAAACACCATATATTTT. This sequence encodes CASSGRSSGNTIYF. The gene calls are TRBV6-1 and TRBJ1-3; D gene unclear. Germline V gives CDR1 MNHNS, CDR2 SASEGT. The CDR3 runs to 14 residues. V lost 6 bases to trimming and J lost 0 bases, with 9 bases between them.

Ten or more counts support this clonotype. As DNA, the CDR3 is TGCAGTGCTCCTGACAGGGAAAAGGGCGACACTGAAGCTTTCTTT. This encodes CSAPDREKGDTEAFF. The V gene is TRBV20-1, the J gene TRBJ1-1, with TRBD1 identical over 7 bases. Trimming cost V 5 bases and J 3 bases; bases outside gene matches: 12. The germline V gene encodes CDR1 DFQATT and CDR2 SNEGSKA (reference sequence). This CDR3 region has 15 residues.

This clonotype turned up a few times. An end of the junction does not agree with germline; a read error may underlie this. The rearrangement uses TRBV7-8 and TRBJ2-5; 9 bases are shared with TRBD2. Looked up from germline, CDR1 is SGHVS and CDR2 is FQNEAQ. The CDR3 extends over 17 amino acids. CDR3 DNA sequence: TGTGCCAGCAGCTCGATTGCGCTCGCGGGGGGGCGAGAGACCAAGTACTTC. This gives the protein CASSSIALAGGRETKYF.

In this sample, this clonotype turned up many times. The chain recombines TRBV6-2 or TRBV6-3 with TRBJ2-2, with 7 positions matching TRBD1. V was clipped by 0 bases and J by 7 bases; unmatched bases: 17. Germline-derived CDR1 and CDR2 are MNHEY and SVGEGT. This CDR3 contains 19 residues. In nucleotides, the CDR3 is TGTGCCAGCAGTTACTCGAACCGGGACAGTCGGTTCCTGAGCGGGGAGCTGTTTTTT. It yields the protein CASSYSNRDSRFLSGELFF.

This clonotype was observed many times. V and J are TRBV28 and TRBJ1-2; 7 positions agree with TRBD1. Unmatched junction bases numbered 7, after V lost 2 bases and J lost 4 bases. CDR1 is MDHEN and CDR2 is SYDVKM in the germline V gene. The CDR3 is 15 residues long. CDR3 residues: CASSLGQAGIYGYTF. The CDR3 DNA is TGTGCCAGCAGTTTAGGACAGGCGGGCATCTATGGCTACACCTTC.

This clonotype was found a few times. As DNA, the CDR3 is TGCGCCAGCAGCCAAGATTCGGCGGGGGGAGAGACCCAGTACTTC. This translates into CASSQDSAGGETQYF. This chain uses TRBV4-1 with TRBJ2-5, with 8 bases aligning to TRBD2. This CDR3 region has 15 residues. The germline V gene has CDR1 MGHRA and CDR2 YSYEKL. Germline trimming cut 0 bases from V and 4 bases from J; bases unmatched to any gene: 4.

The chain has TRBV4-2 and TRBJ1-1; D not resolved. Germline lookup yields CDR1 LGHNA and CDR2 YNFKEQ. Trimming took 0 bases from V and 7 from J, leaving 9 bases between them. The CDR3 runs to 13 residues. The CDR3 region has the DNA TGTGCCAGCAGCCAAGAGGACGGGCTTGAAGCTTTCTTT. This sequence encodes CASSQEDGLEAFF.

This clonotype was observed at least ten times. The CDR3 is CAWSVGGGTRTDTQYF. In DNA, the CDR3 is TGTGCCTGGAGTGTTGGGGGGGGGACCCGCACAGATACGCAGTATTTT. The gene calls are TRBV30 and TRBJ2-3, with 7 bases matching TRBD2. The germline V gene has CDR1 GTSNPN and CDR2 SVGIG (reference sequence). The length of the CDR3 is 16 residues. V dropped 0 bases and J dropped 1; count of bases not matched to a gene: 7.

The table lists this clonotype with many counts. The rearrangement links TRBV2 to TRBJ1-1; D unresolved. The CDR3 is 12 amino acids. V was shortened by 8 bases and J by 7 bases, with 14 bases between the two germline ends. CDR1 is SNHLY and CDR2 is FYNNEI in the germline V gene. CDR3 amino acids: CASRSPGNEAFF. As DNA, the CDR3 is TGTGCCAGCCGAAGCCCCGGGAATGAAGCTTTCTTT.

The gene calls are TRBV6-1 and TRBJ2-7; 10 bases are shared with TRBD1. CDR1 and CDR2 (germline): MNHNS, SASEGT. Trimming at V came to 6 bases and at J to 1 base, leaving 6 bases not matched to a gene. The CDR3 spans 15 residues. DNA for the CDR3: TGTGCCAGCAGAGATCGGACAGGGGGGTCCTACGAGCAGTACTTC. This encodes CASRDRTGGSYEQYF.

This clonotype was detected ten times or more. This chain links TRBV28 with TRBJ1-2; TRBD1 matches at 9 bases. V shed 4 bases, J shed 4 bases, and the junction held 7 bases outside the gene matches. Germline-derived CDR1 and CDR2 are MDHEN and SYDVKM. This CDR3 region has 15 residues. The CDR3 sequence: CASSSTGGSGYGYTF. The CDR3 DNA sequence: TGTGCCAGCAGTTCAACAGGGGGCTCAGGCTATGGCTACACCTTC.

The chain uses TRBV28 and TRBJ1-1; a weak D match, TRBD1 (5 bases). The germline V gene has CDR1 MDHEN and CDR2 SYDVKM. V shed 3 bases and J shed 1 base, with 15 bases lying between them. The CDR3 has 16 amino acids. The CDR3 coding sequence is TGTGCCAGCAGTTTGGGGACCCTCCGATGGAACACTGAAGCTTTCTTT. Amino acids: CASSLGTLRWNTEAFF.

This clonotype came up many times. The rearrangement uses TRBV3-1 and TRBJ1-1; D remains ambiguous. CDR3 length equals 12 residues. In germline, CDR1 is LGHDT, CDR2 YNNKEL (reference sequence). The V gene lost 5 bases and the J gene lost 6 bases, with 10 bases spanning the gap. The DNA for the CDR3 is TGTGCCAGCAGCTCTCTCGTGGCTGAAGCTTTCTTT. It encodes CASSSLVAEAFF.

The chain carries TRBV28 and TRBJ2-7, with D hard to call. V shed 3 bases and J shed 8 bases, with 11 bases lying between them. CDR1 and CDR2 from the germline V gene are MDHEN and SYDVKM. The CDR3 totals 12 residues. Written as DNA, the CDR3 is TGTGCCAGCAGTTTCGGCCCCCATAAGCAGTACTTC. This translates into CASSFGPHKQYF.

Many counts were recorded for this clonotype. J is TRBJ1-5 and V is TRBV12-3 or TRBV12-4, with 9 bases that match TRBD1. CDR3 length equals 15 residues. V was clipped by 8 bases and J by 3 bases; unmatched bases: 8. Here the CDR3 reads CASRSGQGDNQPQHF. The CDR3 DNA follows: TGTGCCAGCCGATCGGGACAGGGCGACAATCAGCCCCAGCATTTT.

This clonotype was found many times. The V and J genes are TRBV6-5 and TRBJ1-2, with a possible D match to TRBD1 (5 bases). This CDR3 is built from 14 residues. The germline V gene has CDR1 MNHEY and CDR2 SVGAGI. With 5 bases removed from V and 6 bases from J, the gap between germline ends came to 16 bases. In DNA form, the CDR3 reads TGTGCCAGCAGTCGGGGGTTACAGGTCGATGGCTACACCTTC. The encoded protein is CASSRGLQVDGYTF.

This chain connects TRBV5-1 to TRBJ2-2, with TRBD1 matching over 7 bases. Germline lookup yields CDR1 SGHRS and CDR2 YFSETQ. The CDR3 has 15 residues. Trimming at V came to 1 base and at J to 4 bases, leaving 4 bases not matched to a gene. This CDR3 is CASSLFSGGTGELFF. The CDR3 DNA sequence: TGCGCCAGCAGCTTGTTTTCAGGGGGCACCGGGGAGCTGTTTTTT.

This clonotype was observed at least ten times. CDR3 residues: CASSAREIYGYTF. CDR3 DNA: TGTGCCAGCAGCGCCCGAGAAATCTATGGCTACACCTTC. The chain combines TRBV25-1 with TRBJ1-2; D not resolved. Germline CDR1 is MGHDK and CDR2 is SYGVNS. The CDR3 sequence is 13 residues long. Deletions cut 6 bases from V and 4 bases from J, with 12 bases between.

This clonotype was observed once. This chain uses TRBV3-1 with TRBJ1-5; D not certain. Germline loops: CDR1 LGHDT, CDR2 YNNKEL (reference sequence). This CDR3 has 14 amino acids. The V gene lost 2 bases and the J gene lost 1 base, with 6 bases spanning the gap. DNA of the CDR3: TGTGCCAGCAGCCAATTTTTAAGCAATCAGCCCCAGCATTTT. This codes for CASSQFLSNQPQHF. The complete variable domain, with remaining parts taken from reference TRBV3-1 and TRBJ1-5, reads DTAVSQTPKYLVTQMGNDKSIKCEQNLGHDTMYWYKQDSKKFLKIMFSYNNKELIINETVPNRFSPKSPDKAHLNLHINSLELGDSAVYFCASSQFLSNQPQHFGDGTRLSIL.

There are a few counts of this clonotype. The V and J genes are TRBV5-1 and TRBJ2-5, with no clear D. Germline loops: CDR1 SGHRS, CDR2 YFSETQ. Trimming stripped 4 bases from V and 9 bases from J, with 16 bases between. The length of the CDR3 is 13 residues. Written as DNA, the CDR3 is TGCGCCAGCAGCGTAGACACCGTTGGGGCCCAGTACTTC. The encoded protein is CASSVDTVGAQYF. Full variable domain (rest looked up from reference TRBV5-1 and TRBJ2-5): KAGVTQTPRYLIKTRGQQVTLSCSPISGHRSVSWYQQTPGQGLQFLFEYFSETQRNKGNFPGRFSGRQFSNSRSEMNVSTLELGDSALYLCASSVDTVGAQYFGPGTRLLVL.

This clonotype has ten or more counts. Here the CDR3 reads CASSELYGFGYTF. The CDR3 DNA sequence: TGTGCCAGCAGTGAACTATACGGGTTTGGCTACACCTTC. The chain links TRBV6-1 to TRBJ1-2; D remains ambiguous. Trimming removed 2 bases from V and 7 bases from J, with 11 bases in between. Looked up from germline, CDR1 is MNHNS and CDR2 is SASEGT. This CDR3 comprises 13 residues.

The chain recombines TRBV5-8 with TRBJ1-2, with D uncertain. Deletions cut 0 bases from V and 1 base from J, with 7 bases between. Germline lookup yields CDR1 SGHTS and CDR2 YDEGEE. The CDR3 covers 14 residues. The CDR3: CASSLELSNYGYTF. The CDR3 nucleotides read TGTGCCAGCAGCTTGGAACTAAGTAACTATGGCTACACCTTC.

This clonotype was seen more than once but under ten times. V is TRBV6-1 and J is TRBJ2-2; D might be TRBD1 or TRBD2, each matching 6 bases. This CDR3 has 13 amino acids. The V gene's germline CDR1 is MNHNS and CDR2 SASEGT. Trimming removed 8 bases at V and 0 bases at J, with 7 bases between. The CDR3 reads CASGGPNTGELFF. The CDR3 nucleotides are TGTGCCAGCGGGGGGCCGAACACCGGGGAGCTGTTTTTT.

Points on this clonotype: No conserved phenylalanine or tryptophan is present at the end of the CDR3, so a read error is the likely explanation. The chain combines TRBV4-2 with TRBJ2-6; D may correspond to TRBD1 or TRBD2 (5 bases each). Trimming pared 2 bases from V and 4 bases from J, leaving 18 bases between. Germline V gene data show CDR1 as LGHNA and CDR2 as YNFKEQ. The CDR3 covers 18 residues. CDR3 bases: TGTGCCAGCAGCCAACACCGGCCGGGGCGCGGGGGGGCCAACGTCCTGACTGTC. It codes for CASSQHRPGRGGANVLTV.

This clonotype was observed at least ten times. The chain recombines TRBV20-1 with TRBJ1-1; D gene unclear. The V gene's germline CDR1 is DFQATT and CDR2 SNEGSKA (reference sequence). CDR3 size: 11 residues. V lost 6 bases, J lost 1 base, and 6 bases lay in between. CDR3 DNA sequence: TGCAGTGCCCAACAGAACACTGAAGCTTTCTTT. This gives the protein CSAQQNTEAFF.

Many counts were recorded for this clonotype. The chain combines TRBV12-3 or TRBV12-4 with TRBJ1-5; D is perhaps TRBD1 (6 bases). Between the trimmed V and J ends, which lost 5 bases and 9 bases, there was a span of 14 bases. CDR3 size: 13 residues. This CDR3 reads CASSEQGGGPQHF. DNA for the CDR3: TGTGCCAGCAGTGAACAGGGAGGGGGGCCCCAGCATTTT.

This clonotype showed up just a few times. V and J are TRBV14 and TRBJ1-5, with 7 nucleotides matching TRBD1. CDR1 and CDR2 (germline): SGHDN, FVKESK. The CDR3 spans 15 residues. The trim removed 0 bases at V and 7 bases at J, leaving 6 bases unmatched. In DNA form, the CDR3 reads TGTGCCAGCAGCCAAGATTTACAGGGGATACAGCCCCAGCATTTT. Its protein is CASSQDLQGIQPQHF. The full variable domain, rest sourced from reference TRBV14 and TRBJ1-5, is EAGVTQFPSHSVIEKGQTVTLRCDPISGHDNLYWYRRVMGKEIKFLLHFVKESKQDESGMPNNRFLAERTGGTYSTLKVQPAELEDSGVYFCASSQDLQGIQPQHFGDGTRLSIL.

The chain combines TRBV28 with TRBJ1-5; 11 positions match TRBD1. V was pared by 6 bases and J by 6 bases, with 10 bases of the junction left unmatched. The CDR3 runs 16 residues. The V gene's germline CDR1 is MDHEN and CDR2 SYDVKM. The CDR3 DNA sequence: TGTGCCAGCAGCCGGACAGGGGGCGCTAGGGGTCAGCCCCAGCATTTT. Its protein is CASSRTGGARGQPQHF.

At least ten counts were recorded for this clonotype. The gene calls are TRBV30 and TRBJ2-4; 9 positions agree with TRBD1. The trim removed 5 bases at V and 5 bases at J, leaving 4 bases unmatched. Germline lookup yields CDR1 GTSNPN and CDR2 SVGIG (reference sequence). The CDR3 loop spans 13 amino acids. As DNA, the CDR3 is TGTGCCTGGGGAAGGACAGGGGAAAACATTCAGTACTTC. Translating it yields CAWGRTGENIQYF. The complete variable domain, with remaining parts taken from reference TRBV30 and TRBJ2-4, reads SQTIHQWPATLVQPVGSPLSLECTVEGTSNPNLYWYRQAAGRGLQLLFYSVGIGQISSEVPQNLSASRPQDRQFILSSKKLLLSDSGFYLCAWGRTGENIQYFGAGTRLSVL.